The rows below give T cell receptor beta chains drawn from one sample of a study of regulatory T cells in long-lasting Graves disease. TCRdb fed the multiplex PCR reads into MiXCR, producing one record per CDR3 protein. The sample contains a few hundred thousand distinct CDR3 sequences, over 20% of which appear only once. Sequencing used peripheral blood mononuclear cells (PBMCs), obtained when the disease was refractory, from a patient treated with antithyroid drugs. These receptor sequences come from a female donor with Graves disease. The CDR3 runs from the conserved cysteine through the conserved F or W. Each record gives: V gene, clone size, J gene, D gene, CDR3 protein, CDR3 DNA. D genes are given only for firm matches. Size is omitted from some rows. Given values are once, few, many or a class for expanded clones.

TRBV5-4	few	TRBJ2-7	-	CASSFFEGYEQYF	TGTGCCAGCAGCTTTTTTGAAGGTTACGAGCAGTACTTC
TRBV2	many	TRBJ2-1	-	CASKDSYNNEQFF	TGTGCCAGCAAGGACAGCTATAACAATGAGCAGTTCTTC
TRBV28	many	TRBJ2-4	-	CASHTQQVAKNIQYF	TGTGCCAGCCATACTCAACAGGTAGCCAAAAACATTCAGTACTTC
TRBV15	many	TRBJ1-4	-	CATSRDDGEKLFF	TGTGCCACCAGCAGAGATGACGGAGAAAAACTGTTTTTT
TRBV2	many	TRBJ1-1	-	CASTERGGPNTEAFF	TGTGCCAGCACCGAAAGGGGGGGTCCGAACACTGAAGCTTTCTTT
TRBV7-6	-	TRBJ2-7	TRBD2	CASSPRREYEQYF	TGTGCCAGCAGCCCCCGGCGGGAGTACGAGCAGTACTTC
TRBV6-1	many	TRBJ2-7	TRBD2	CASNNEGRASGVYEQYF	TGTGCCAGCAACAATGAGGGCCGAGCTAGCGGAGTTTACGAGCAGTACTTC
TRBV20-1	-	TRBJ2-7	TRBD2	CSKTSGTSGRNEQYF	TGCAGTAAAACCTCCGGGACTAGCGGGCGTAACGAGCAGTACTTC
TRBV6-2/TRBV6-3	many	TRBJ1-2	-	CASSYSRFYGYTF	TGTGCCAGCAGTTACTCCCGGTTCTATGGCTACACCTTC
TRBV12-3/TRBV12-4	many	TRBJ2-5	TRBD2	CASSPGALAGSQETQYF	TGTGCCAGCAGCCCTGGTGCCCTAGCGGGAAGCCAAGAGACCCAGTACTTC
TRBV2	many	TRBJ1-4	TRBD1	CAGGQGSGKLFF	TGTGCCGGCGGACAGGGGTCTGGAAAACTGTTTTTT
TRBV30	few	TRBJ1-1	TRBD1	CAWRDRDSWYTEAFF	TGTGCCTGGAGGGATCGGGACAGTTGGTACACTGAAGCTTTCTTT
TRBV3-1	many	TRBJ1-5	-	CASSQDRSLNQPQHF	TGTGCCAGCAGCCAAGATAGGTCATTAAATCAGCCCCAGCATTTT
TRBV2	-	TRBJ2-3	TRBD1	CASTRTGPDTQYF	TGTGCCAGCACCCGGACAGGGCCAGATACGCAGTATTTT
TRBV7-2	few	TRBJ2-7	-	CASSFSSVHEQYF	TGTGCCAGCAGCTTCTCCTCAGTTCACGAGCAGTACTTC
TRBV9	-	TRBJ2-1	-	CASSVGLPENEQFF	TGTGCCAGCAGCGTAGGACTCCCGGAGAATGAGCAGTTCTTC
TRBV2	once	TRBJ2-7	TRBD2	CASGPGLAGAYEQYF	TGTGCCAGCGGCCCAGGACTAGCGGGAGCCTACGAGCAGTACTTC
TRBV18	-	TRBJ2-5	-	CASSPRQGSRETQYF	TGTGCCAGCTCACCACGGCAGGGAAGTAGGGAGACCCAGTACTTC
TRBV27	-	TRBJ2-5	-	CASSLTSPGTQYF	TGTGCCAGCAGTTTGACTTCTCCGGGGACCCAGTACTTC
TRBV30	few	TRBJ1-5	-	CAWSKGLNQPQHF	TGTGCCTGGAGTAAGGGCCTCAATCAGCCCCAGCATTTT
TRBV7-9	-	TRBJ2-1	TRBD2	CASSATSGKLHEQFF	TGCGCCAGCAGCGCGACTAGCGGGAAACTCCATGAGCAGTTCTTC
TRBV7-3	many	TRBJ2-5	-	CASSFSGGAETQYF	TGTGCCAGCAGCTTCTCCGGGGGCGCAGAGACCCAGTACTTC
TRBV28	once	TRBJ2-5	-	CASSPGGPYETQYF	TGTGCCAGCAGTCCCGGAGGGCCGTATGAGACCCAGTACTTC
TRBV19	-	TRBJ2-3	-	CASRAGAYSNQPQYF	TGTGCCAGTAGGGCGGGGGCCTATAGCAATCAGCCCCAGTATTTT
TRBV19	-	TRBJ2-5	-	CASSIAKQIQETQYF	TGTGCCAGTAGTATAGCCAAACAGATTCAAGAGACCCAGTACTTC
TRBV12-3/TRBV12-4	many	TRBJ1-2	TRBD1	CASSLGTGGAGYTF	TGTGCCAGCAGTTTAGGGACAGGGGGCGCTGGCTACACCTTC
TRBV11-2	many	TRBJ2-5	-	CASSLGVGGTETQYF	TGTGCCAGCAGCTTAGGTGTAGGGGGAACGGAGACCCAGTACTTC
TRBV30	few	TRBJ2-2	TRBD2	CAWSLSGDDTGELFF	TGTGCCTGGAGTCTTAGCGGGGATGACACCGGGGAGCTGTTTTTT
TRBV7-6	-	TRBJ2-1	TRBD2	CASSSSGTSYNEQFF	TGTGCCAGCAGCTCTAGCGGAACCTCCTACAATGAGCAGTTCTTC
TRBV5-1	few	TRBJ1-2	-	CASSLDGLINGGYTF	TGCGCCAGCAGCTTGGATGGGCTTATTAACGGGGGCTACACCTTC
TRBV6-2/TRBV6-3	few	TRBJ1-5	-	CASSYVAGENQPQHF	TGTGCCAGCAGTTACGTGGCAGGAGAGAATCAGCCCCAGCATTTT
TRBV28	many	TRBJ1-2	-	CASSRQFSYGYTF	TGTGCCAGCAGTCGCCAGTTTAGTTATGGCTACACCTTC
TRBV12-3/TRBV12-4	-	TRBJ2-3	-	CASSRDNRFGTDTQYF	TGTGCCAGCAGCCGGGACAACCGCTTTGGCACAGATACGCAGTATTTT
TRBV11-2	-	TRBJ2-7	TRBD2	CASSLTSGEGEQYF	TGTGCCAGCAGCTTGACTAGCGGAGAGGGCGAGCAGTACTTC
TRBV20-1	many	TRBJ2-7	-	CSARGRESSYEQYF	TGCAGTGCTAGGGGTCGGGAGAGTTCCTACGAGCAGTACTTC
TRBV12-3/TRBV12-4	many	TRBJ2-5	TRBD1	CASSFWTGEETQYF	TGTGCCAGCAGTTTCTGGACAGGGGAAGAGACCCAGTACTTC
TRBV28	many	TRBJ2-7	TRBD2	CASSRRLATYEQYF	TGTGCCAGCAGTCGCCGACTAGCGACCTACGAGCAGTACTTC
TRBV28	few	TRBJ2-3	TRBD2	CASSPSGASTDTQYF	TGTGCCAGCAGCCCGAGCGGGGCTAGCACAGATACGCAGTATTTT
TRBV19	few	TRBJ1-5	-	CASSTDGIRQPQHF	TGTGCCAGTAGTACAGATGGGATTAGGCAGCCCCAGCATTTT
TRBV2	many	TRBJ2-5	-	CASSEVASSGETQYF	TGTGCCAGCAGTGAAGTGGCATCGTCGGGGGAGACCCAGTACTTC
TRBV19	-	TRBJ2-7	-	CASSAGSGYEQYF	TGTGCCAGTAGTGCTGGGAGTGGCTACGAGCAGTACTTC